This record covers a single T cell receptor (beta chain). Its antigen is unidentified. The sample originates from a study of identical twins. Whole-study results and caveats: Compared with models, monozygotic twins showed more out-of-frame TCR alpha sharing. Researchers caution that invariant MAIT and iNKT cells could partly confound zero-insertion analyses.

cDNA molecules carried unique molecular identifiers, and template switching added a universal primer site. TCRdb re-derived calls from the 5' RACE reads in MiXCR, one entry per CDR3 protein. The sample lists roughly 250,000 distinct CDR3 sequences, 6% to 8.5% occurring once. CDR1 SGHAT and CDR2 FQDESV come from the germline V gene (reference sequence). This CDR3 has 18 residues. The junction had 16 bases not matched to a gene; V was cut back by 4 bases and J by 5 bases. This sample also belongs to another study, concerning yellow fever vaccine responses in identical twins.

This clonotype was sampled from a woman between 18 and 30 years old in good health. The chain combines TRBV11-1 with TRBJ2-5, with 10 bases that match TRBD1. Material for sequencing was CD8+ T cells sorted from blood. The CDR3 sequence is CASSSGQGPTQSLETQYF. The CDR3 DNA reads TGTGCCAGCAGCTCGGGACAGGGGCCTACACAATCCCTGGAGACCCAGTACTTC.